These T cell receptor beta chains were read from a single sample in a study of blood T cell repertoires in COVID-19. This table comes from immunoSEQ multiplex PCR, and its TCRdb copy is limited to in-frame clones, with some not included. The table records roughly 500,000 clones, 70% to 90% of them present only once. The sequenced material came from peripheral blood. These TCRs come from a human donor in a cohort sampled during active COVID-19. Both conserved end residues are part of each CDR3. D genes are given only for firm matches. Part of the rows lack a size; the others show once, few, many or a class for expanded clones.

abundance	v_gene	j_gene	d_gene	CDR3aa	CDR3nt
.	TRBV7-3	TRBJ2-1	TRBD2	CASSLTSGIYNEQFF	TGTGCCAGCAGCTTGACTAGCGGGATCTACAATGAGCAGTTCTTC
.	TRBV7-2	TRBJ1-4	.	CASSLGGGIYEKLFF	TGTGCCAGCAGCTTAGGGGGAGGTATTTATGAAAAACTGTTTTTT
.	TRBV15	TRBJ2-5	TRBD1	CATSRPSGGQETQYF	TGTGCCACCAGCAGGCCCTCAGGGGGACAAGAGACCCAGTACTTC
.	TRBV5-1	TRBJ1-2	TRBD1	CASTYRTGSIAAGGYTF	TGCGCCAGCACCTACCGGACAGGAAGCATCGCAGCGGGTGGCTACACCTTC
.	TRBV12-5	TRBJ2-1	.	CASWLTVFNEQFF	TGTGCTAGTTGGCTGACAGTTTTCAATGAGCAGTTCTTC
.	TRBV7-9	TRBJ2-1	TRBD2	CASSLAGGPYEQFF	TGTGCCAGCAGCTTAGCGGGAGGGCCGTATGAGCAGTTCTTC
.	TRBV19	TRBJ1-2	.	CASSDRTTLNYGYTF	TGTGCCAGTAGTGACAGGACAACTCTAAACTATGGCTACACCTTC
.	TRBV4-3	TRBJ2-4	TRBD2	CASSHSAPGLADLAKNIQYF	TGCGCCAGCAGCCATTCCGCTCCGGGACTAGCGGACCTAGCCAAAAACATTCAGTACTTC
.	TRBV6-5	TRBJ2-1	.	CASSSTGISYNEQFF	TGTGCCAGCAGTTCTACGGGGATCTCCTACAATGAGCAGTTCTTC
few	TRBV27	TRBJ2-7	TRBD1	CASSSHSRDRGREQYF	TGTGCCAGCAGCAGTCATTCCCGGGACAGGGGGCGCGAGCAGTACTTC
.	TRBV3-1/TRBV3-2	TRBJ1-6	TRBD1	CASSLQGNNSPLHF	TGTGCCAGCAGCCTACAGGGGAATAATTCACCCCTCCACTTT
few	TRBV30	TRBJ1-3	.	CAWSLDGAALAGNTIYF	TGTGCCTGGAGCCTGGATGGGGCGGCTCTGGCTGGAAACACCATATATTTT
once	TRBV10-2	TRBJ2-2	.	CASSEFAGSVGELFF	TGCGCCAGCAGTGAGTTTGCAGGTTCGGTCGGGGAGCTGTTTTTT
.	TRBV19	TRBJ2-7	.	CASRAGPYEQYF	TGTGCCAGTAGGGCAGGGCCGTACGAGCAGTACTTC
.	TRBV5-1	TRBJ2-1	.	CASSRGDRLNYNEQFF	TGCGCCAGCAGCCGGGGGGACAGGTTGAACTACAATGAGCAGTTCTTC
.	TRBV19	TRBJ1-5	TRBD1	CASSIQGAIRVDQPQHF	TGTGCCAGTAGTATACAGGGGGCGATAAGGGTTGATCAGCCCCAGCATTTT
.	TRBV11-3	TRBJ2-3	.	CASSLSPGRPDTQYF	TGTGCCAGCAGCTTAAGCCCAGGGCGCCCAGATACGCAGTATTTT
.	TRBV7-9	TRBJ2-5	TRBD2	CASSFPGLAGTQETQYF	TGTGCCAGCAGCTTCCCCGGACTAGCGGGAACTCAAGAGACCCAGTACTTC
once	TRBV3-1/TRBV3-2	TRBJ1-2	.	CASSPLSFDYGYTF	TGTGCCAGCAGCCCCCTAAGCTTTGACTATGGCTACACCTTC
.	TRBV6-2/TRBV6-3	TRBJ2-1	.	CASSYRGGQANNEQFF	TGTGCCAGCAGTTACAGGGGGGGACAGGCCAACAATGAGCAGTTCTTC
few	TRBV28	TRBJ2-3	TRBD2	CASRPFWTSGRAVSTDTQYF	TGTGCCAGCAGGCCCTTTTGGACTAGCGGGAGGGCGGTAAGCACAGATACGCAGTATTTT
.	TRBV28	TRBJ1-1	TRBD1	CASRTTGAYTGNTEAFF	TGTGCCAGCAGAACTACAGGGGCCTATACCGGGAACACTGAAGCTTTCTTT
.	TRBV28	TRBJ2-1	.	CASGAREQFF	TGTGCCAGCGGGGCCCGAGAGCAGTTCTTC
.	TRBV4-1	TRBJ2-5	TRBD1	CASSQGQGTETQYF	TGCGCCAGCAGCCAAGGACAGGGGACCGAGACCCAGTACTTC
.	TRBV10-3	TRBJ2-7	TRBD1	CAISDFAGQGSYEQYF	TGTGCCATCAGTGATTTTGCGGGACAGGGGTCCTACGAGCAGTACTTC
few	TRBV11-2	TRBJ2-7	TRBD2	CASSLGAGGGYEQYF	TGTGCCAGCAGCTTAGGGGCGGGCGGGGGATACGAGCAGTACTTC
.	TRBV5-1	TRBJ1-5	.	CASSLGSGQSNQPQHF	TGCGCCAGCAGCTTGGGATCAGGCCAGAGCAATCAGCCCCAGCATTTT
.	TRBV4-2	TRBJ1-1	.	CASSQDVNSEAFF	TGTGCCAGCAGCCAAGATGTTAACAGCGAAGCTTTCTTT
.	TRBV29-1	TRBJ1-2	TRBD1	CSVARTGTEGYTF	TGCAGCGTTGCGCGGACAGGAACAGAGGGCTACACCTTC
.	TRBV7-9	TRBJ2-3	.	CASSFTGPRADTQYF	TGTGCCAGCAGCTTCACAGGACCCCGGGCAGATACGCAGTATTTT
.	TRBV28	TRBJ1-5	TRBD1	CASSFPRKGAFNQPQHF	TGTGCCAGCAGTTTTCCTCGGAAGGGGGCTTTCAATCAGCCCCAGCATTTT
.	TRBV6-1	TRBJ1-2	.	CASSGQPGLANYGYTF	TGTGCCAGCAGTGGCCAACCGGGATTAGCTAACTATGGCTACACCTTC
.	TRBV4-3	TRBJ2-5	TRBD1	CASSQDWTGGKTQYF	TGCGCCAGCAGCCAAGACTGGACAGGGGGGAAGACCCAGTACTTC
few	TRBV5-6	TRBJ2-1	TRBD1	CASSTPGQGDEQFF	TGTGCCAGCAGTACGCCGGGACAGGGTGATGAGCAGTTCTTC
.	TRBV5-4	TRBJ1-3	.	CASSSTVPGNTIYF	TGTGCCAGCAGCTCGACAGTACCTGGAAACACCATATATTTT
few	TRBV28	TRBJ1-4	.	CASSLWGREEEKLFF	TGTGCCAGCAGTTTATGGGGCAGGGAGGAGGAAAAACTGTTTTTT
.	TRBV9	TRBJ1-2	.	CASSEGHQSYGYTF	TGTGCCAGCAGCGAGGGACATCAGAGCTATGGCTACACCTTC
.	TRBV19	TRBJ2-2	TRBD2	CASSTRDGLATGELFF	TGTGCCAGTAGTACCCGGGATGGACTAGCGACCGGGGAGCTGTTTTTT
.	TRBV28	TRBJ1-5	TRBD1	CASSFVFGDRSNQPQHF	TGTGCCAGCAGTTTCGTCTTTGGGGACAGATCGAATCAGCCCCAGCATTTT
many	TRBV2	TRBJ2-7	TRBD1	CASSELTGVDYEQYF	TGTGCCAGCAGTGAACTCACAGGGGTTGACTACGAGCAGTACTTC
.	TRBV11-3	TRBJ2-1	TRBD2	CASSSGTSGSGSDEQFF	TGTGCCAGCAGCTCCGGGACTAGCGGGAGCGGCAGTGATGAGCAGTTCTTC
.	TRBV5-1	TRBJ2-2	.	CASSHGNTGELFF	TGCGCCAGCAGCCATGGCAACACCGGGGAGCTGTTTTTT
.	TRBV9	TRBJ2-5	TRBD2	CASSRTSGSLSGETQYF	TGTGCCAGCAGCAGGACTAGCGGGAGCTTAAGCGGGGAGACCCAGTACTTC
.	TRBV3-1/TRBV3-2	TRBJ1-2	.	CASTPGVGRGNYGYTF	TGTGCCAGCACCCCAGGGGTCGGCCGAGGAAACTATGGCTACACCTTC
.	TRBV7-6	TRBJ2-1	TRBD2	CASSLEAGGRYNEQFF	TGTGCCAGCAGCTTAGAGGCGGGAGGGCGCTACAATGAGCAGTTCTTC
.	TRBV27	TRBJ1-2	TRBD1	CASSLGTGDLYGYTF	TGTGCCAGCAGTTTAGGGACAGGGGACCTCTATGGCTACACCTTC
.	TRBV4-1	TRBJ2-2	.	CASSQGPRSDTGELFF	TGCGCCAGCAGCCAAGGACCTAGGTCGGACACCGGGGAGCTGTTTTTT
.	TRBV7-8	TRBJ2-1	TRBD2	CASSLQRERFF	TGTGCCAGCAGCCTACAGCGGGAGCGGTTCTTC